The source of this T cell receptor (beta chain) is a study of T cells in Graves' hyperthyroidism and ophthalmopathy. Study-wide context: Initial diagnosis, before any treatment, was when peripheral blood was collected.

The CDR3 totals 16 residues. Germline V gene lookup returns CDR1 DFQATT and CDR2 SNEGSKA (reference sequence). V dropped 4 bases and J dropped 4; count of bases not matched to a gene: 6. Across 18 months, stable Graves' hyperthyroidism was marked by no progression to ophthalmopathy. RNA transcripts yielded amplified TCR beta CDR3 regions. The primer set for the first-round RT-PCR of the TCR CDR3 was HTBI. MiXCR was run by TCRdb on the multiplex PCR reads, yielding one entry per CDR3 protein. The sample shows around 440,000 distinct CDR3 sequences, approximately 15% of them seen only once. Sequenced input: blood. The receptor comes from a woman aged 18 to 35 with Graves' hyperthyroidism. This chain joins TRBV20-1 and TRBJ2-3; the match to TRBD2 covers 15 bases. In DNA form, the CDR3 reads TGCAGTGCTATCACGGGACTAGCGGGGGGCGCAGATACGCAGTATTTT. Its translation is CSAITGLAGGADTQYF.